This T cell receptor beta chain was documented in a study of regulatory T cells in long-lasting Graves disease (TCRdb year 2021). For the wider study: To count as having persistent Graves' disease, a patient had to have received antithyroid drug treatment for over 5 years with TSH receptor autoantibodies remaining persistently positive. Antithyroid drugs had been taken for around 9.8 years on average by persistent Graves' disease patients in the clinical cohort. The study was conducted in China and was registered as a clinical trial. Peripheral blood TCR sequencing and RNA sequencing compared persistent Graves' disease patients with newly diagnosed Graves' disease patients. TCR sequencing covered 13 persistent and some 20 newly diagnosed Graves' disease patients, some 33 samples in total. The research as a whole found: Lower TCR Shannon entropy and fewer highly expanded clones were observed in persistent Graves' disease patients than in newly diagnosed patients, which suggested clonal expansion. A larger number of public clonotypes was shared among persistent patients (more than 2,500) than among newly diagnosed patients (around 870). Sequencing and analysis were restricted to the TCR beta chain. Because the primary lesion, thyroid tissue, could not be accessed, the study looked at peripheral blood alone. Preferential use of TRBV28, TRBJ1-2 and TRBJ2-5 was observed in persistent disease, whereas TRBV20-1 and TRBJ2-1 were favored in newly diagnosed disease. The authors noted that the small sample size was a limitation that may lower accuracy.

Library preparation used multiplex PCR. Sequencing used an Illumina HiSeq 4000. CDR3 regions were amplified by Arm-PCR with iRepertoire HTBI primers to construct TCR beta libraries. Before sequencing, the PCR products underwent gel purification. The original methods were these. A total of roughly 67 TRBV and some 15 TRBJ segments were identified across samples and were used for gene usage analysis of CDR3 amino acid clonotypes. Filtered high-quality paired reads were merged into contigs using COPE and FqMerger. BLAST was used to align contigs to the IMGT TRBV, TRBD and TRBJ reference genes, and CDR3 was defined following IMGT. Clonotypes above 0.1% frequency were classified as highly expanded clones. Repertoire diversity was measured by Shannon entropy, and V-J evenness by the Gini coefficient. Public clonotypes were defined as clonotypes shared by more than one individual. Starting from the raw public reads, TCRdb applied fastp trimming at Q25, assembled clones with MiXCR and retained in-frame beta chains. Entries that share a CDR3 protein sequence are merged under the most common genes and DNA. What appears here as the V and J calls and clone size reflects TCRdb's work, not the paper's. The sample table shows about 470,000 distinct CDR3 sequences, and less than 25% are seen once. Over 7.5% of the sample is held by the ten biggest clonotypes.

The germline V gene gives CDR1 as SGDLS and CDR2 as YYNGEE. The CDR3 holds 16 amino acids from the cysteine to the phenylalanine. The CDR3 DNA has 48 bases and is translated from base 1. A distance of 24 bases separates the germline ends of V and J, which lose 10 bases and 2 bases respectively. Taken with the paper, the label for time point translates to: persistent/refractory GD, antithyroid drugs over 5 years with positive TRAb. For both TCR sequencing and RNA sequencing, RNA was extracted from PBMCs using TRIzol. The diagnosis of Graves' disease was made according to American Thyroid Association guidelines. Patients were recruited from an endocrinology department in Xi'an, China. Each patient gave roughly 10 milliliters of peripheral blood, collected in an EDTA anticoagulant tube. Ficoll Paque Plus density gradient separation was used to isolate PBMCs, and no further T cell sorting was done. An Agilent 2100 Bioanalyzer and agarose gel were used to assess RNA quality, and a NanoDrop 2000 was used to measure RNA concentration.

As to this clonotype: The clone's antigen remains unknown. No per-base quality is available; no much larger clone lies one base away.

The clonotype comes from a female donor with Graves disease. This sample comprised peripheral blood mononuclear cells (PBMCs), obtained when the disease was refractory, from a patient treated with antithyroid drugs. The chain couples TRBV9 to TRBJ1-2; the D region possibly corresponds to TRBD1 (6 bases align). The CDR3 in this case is CASSSSFRQANYGYTF. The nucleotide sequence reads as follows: TGTGCCTCAAGCTCGAGTTTTAGACAGGCAAACTATGGCTACACCTTC.